This T cell receptor beta chain is drawn from a study of beta chain features in type 1 diabetes (dated by TCRdb to 2017 to 2018). Notes on the research overall: Mean age, gender distribution, total cell number and subset yield were not different between patients and healthy donors. A total of some 110 million sorted cells were examined across all samples, and the number of cells per subset was strongly correlated with RNA yield. The study compared the TCRB repertoires of sorted circulating CD4+ T cell subsets in recently diagnosed type 1 diabetes patients with those in matched healthy donors. Whereas all 30 or so donors provided naive and central memory subsets, regulatory and stem cell-like memory subsets were isolated from just 8 patients and about eight healthy donors.

Each donor gave one peripheral blood draw, averaging around 120 mL, which was collected into heparinised tubes. Using a panel that included CD45RO, CCR7, CD25, CD127, CD95 and CD27, naive, central memory, regulatory and stem cell-like memory CD4+ T cells were sorted on a BD FACSAria II. Every sorted population had a purity above 95%. Right away, PBMCs were isolated by Lymphoprep density gradient centrifugation and were stained directly, with no culture step. So that batch effects would be minimized, each experiment stained and sorted samples in pairs, pairing one healthy donor with one patient. The research as a whole found: Because the HLA sub-analyses included only small numbers of individuals, any influence of HLA type on TCRB rearrangement was left unresolved. Naive, central memory and regulatory TCRB repertoires appeared more similar among patients than among healthy donors. Because cDNA was sequenced instead of genomic DNA, activated cells with high expression could be over-represented, although the groups did not differ in activation or CD3 levels. PCR may preferentially amplify shorter templates, but because patient and control samples were amplified and corrected together, any resulting skew would affect both groups equally. A moderate but significant shortening of TCRB CDR3 length was observed in type 1 diabetes patients in all four CD4+ subsets. At VDJ recombination sites, patients with type 1 diabetes made fewer insertions and deleted more nucleotides, a pattern implying thymic rearrangement abnormalities.

All of the isolated RNA was reverse transcribed with the High Capacity cDNA Reverse Transcription Kit, so expressed TCRB transcripts were sequenced. Deep immunoSEQ sequencing was applied to naive, central memory and regulatory T cell samples, giving an average of approximately 3.8 million total reads per sample. After sorted cells were lysed in RLT buffer, RNA was extracted with DNase-treated RNeasy Micro or Mini kits, with the choice depending on cell number. To prevent cross-contamination, every cell subset was processed on its own, while patient and healthy donor samples were processed together. The immunoSEQ multiplex PCR was used to amplify TCRB sequences from cDNA, generating 87-bp fragments that spanned the CDR3 region. Amplicons were sequenced on the Illumina HiSeq platform. In the source study's methods: Synthetic template baselines were used to correct PCR bias computationally, reads within Hamming distance 2 were collapsed, and singletons that could not be merged were discarded. Reads were aligned against IMGT so that V, D and J genes, CDR3 length and insertions or deletions at six rearrangement sites could be assigned. Within each subset, clonotype counts were normalized to the number of sorted cells before true diversity and Gini coefficients were calculated with the tcR R package. The overlap coefficient, calculated on TCRB nucleotide sequences, was used to quantify repertoire sharing. As a proxy for the pre-selection repertoire, out-of-frame TCRB sequences from naive cells were analyzed. This immuneACCESS table, as held by TCRdb, lists in-frame sequences with V and J called but not all clones. Of the missing ones, under half trace to an unresolved V gene in checked studies; the others have no known cause. That table furnishes V, J and clone size, whereas the DNA furnished D and trimming. Across this sample there are 600,000 or so clones, with 9.5% to 15% seen only once. Together, the top ten hold around 0.12% of the sample.

The CDR3 goes from the cysteine to the phenylalanine over 15 residues. The kept DNA is CDR3 alone, 45 bases in frame from the first base. Relative to germline, V is missing 3 bases and J is missing 0 bases, with 2 bases of the junction outside any gene match. As encoded in the germline V gene, CDR1 is MNHNS while CDR2 is SASEGT. Regarding this clone: No cognate antigen has been identified for it. No base qualities exist here, and no much larger clone lies one base off it.

The sequence was collected from a man aged 30 to 39 with type 1 diabetes. Sequenced input: naive CD4+ T cells from blood. Explained via the paper, the cell subset or site label denotes: true naive CD4+ T cells. This sequence uses TRBV6-1 and TRBJ1-1, with TRBD1 matching 9 junction bases. The DNA reads as follows: TGTGCCAGCAGTGAGGGACAGGGCATGAACACTGAAGCTTTCTTT. It codes for CASSEGQGMNTEAFF.